This T cell receptor (beta chain) was sequenced in a study of CD8 T cells in Susac syndrome. In blood CD8+ and CD4+ T cells, TCR beta underwent sequencing. Germline loops: CDR1 LGHNT, CDR2 FRNRAP. With 5 bases removed from V and 2 bases from J, the gap between germline ends came to 6 bases. This CDR3 has 12 residues. The RNA input was about 0.5 to 1 ug, and it was reverse transcribed with random hexamers. The TCR beta CDR3 was amplified by immunoSEQ multiplex PCR across 54 Vbeta, 13 Jbeta. TCRdb fed the immunoSEQ multiplex PCR reads into MiXCR, producing one record per CDR3 protein. The sample records fewer than 200,000 distinct CDR3 sequences, approximately 95% being singletons.

The origin of this receptor is a human donor with multiple sclerosis. The sequenced material came from CD8+ T cells from PBMCs. This chain connects TRBV12-5 to TRBJ1-1; D ambiguous. As DNA, the CDR3 is TGTGCTAGTGGTCTCATTAACACTGAAGCTTTCTTT. This codes for CASGLINTEAFF.